Listed below are T cell receptor beta chains from one sample, sequenced in a study of shared clonotypes between healthy human individuals. Produced via immunoSEQ multiplex PCR; TCRdb's table is partial and in-frame only. The table lists hundreds of thousands of clones, about 95% of them singletons. What was sequenced was naive CD8+ T cells sorted from blood. The source is a woman aged 25 to 39 in good health. The CDR3 runs from the conserved cysteine through the conserved F or W. A D gene is named only where the DNA matches it firmly. Some rows have no size entry. The others give once, few or many, or a class for an expanded clone.

size	D	V	length	J	CDR3	DNA
NA	NA	TRBV28	14	TRBJ2-7	CASSQQAISYEQYF	TGTGCCAGCAGTCAGCAGGCGATTTCCTACGAGCAGTACTTC
NA	TRBD2	TRBV19	15	TRBJ2-1	CASRLLAGVHNEQFF	TGTGCCAGTAGGCTCCTAGCGGGAGTTCACAATGAGCAGTTCTTC
NA	NA	TRBV5-4	14	TRBJ2-7	CASSHTDSSYEQYF	TGTGCCAGCAGCCACACAGATAGCTCCTACGAGCAGTACTTC
NA	NA	TRBV19	13	TRBJ2-7	CASQPSGGYEQYF	TGTGCCAGTCAACCTTCTGGAGGGTACGAGCAGTACTTC
NA	TRBD1	TRBV29-1	15	TRBJ1-2	CSVEAMTGENYGYTF	TGCAGCGTTGAAGCCATGACAGGGGAAAACTATGGCTACACCTTC
NA	TRBD2	TRBV9	16	TRBJ2-2	CASSVGGGANTGELFF	TGTGCCAGCAGCGTAGGCGGGGGAGCGAACACCGGGGAGCTGTTTTTT
NA	NA	TRBV15	12	TRBJ1-2	CAIPRGNYGYTF	TGTGCCATCCCCCGGGGGAACTATGGCTACACCTTC
NA	TRBD2	TRBV28	17	TRBJ2-7	CASSTVGWTSGAYEQYF	TGTGCCAGCAGTACTGTAGGCTGGACTAGCGGTGCCTACGAGCAGTACTTC
NA	NA	TRBV27	15	TRBJ2-1	CASSFGSQGGNEQFF	TGTGCCAGCAGTTTCGGGAGTCAGGGGGGAAATGAGCAGTTCTTC
NA	NA	TRBV27	14	TRBJ1-5	CASSLMGSNQPQHF	TGTGCCAGCAGTTTGATGGGGAGCAATCAGCCCCAGCATTTT
NA	NA	TRBV19	16	TRBJ1-3	CASSIDSSGGGNTIYF	TGTGCCAGTAGTATAGATTCTTCGGGTGGCGGAAACACCATATATTTT
NA	TRBD1	TRBV9	12	TRBJ2-7	CASSQDRDELYF	TGTGCCAGCAGCCAGGACAGGGACGAGCTTTACTTC
NA	NA	TRBV2	15	TRBJ2-2	CASSEPEPNTGELFF	TGTGCCAGCAGTGAACCGGAACCGAACACCGGGGAGCTGTTTTTT
NA	NA	TRBV7-9	12	TRBJ2-1	CASSLSGSEQFF	TGTGCCAGCAGCTTATCCGGGAGTGAGCAGTTCTTC
NA	NA	TRBV11-2	15	TRBJ1-4	CASTIMGPGNEKLFF	TGTGCCAGCACCATCATGGGACCGGGAAATGAAAAACTGTTTTTT
NA	TRBD2	TRBV5-4	14	TRBJ2-3	CASLSGSSTDTQYF	TGTGCCAGCCTTAGCGGGAGTAGCACAGATACGCAGTATTTT
NA	TRBD1	TRBV30	19	TRBJ1-3	CAWSITGTGWVSSGNTIYF	TGTGCCTGGAGTATTACCGGGACAGGGTGGGTAAGCTCTGGAAACACCATATATTTT
NA	TRBD2	TRBV7-8	17	TRBJ2-1	CASSPGTSGSTYNEQFF	TGTGCCAGCAGCCCAGGGACTAGCGGGAGTACCTACAATGAGCAGTTCTTC
NA	TRBD1	TRBV28	16	TRBJ1-5	CASQFRGQVSNQPQHF	TGTGCCTCCCAGTTTCGGGGACAGGTCAGCAATCAGCCCCAGCATTTT
NA	TRBD1	TRBV5-6	15	TRBJ2-7	CASSFGAGGEDEQYF	TGTGCCAGCAGCTTCGGGGCAGGGGGCGAGGACGAGCAGTACTTC
NA	NA	TRBV29-1	14	TRBJ1-5	CSVRSGGPRQPQHF	TGCAGCGTTAGGAGTGGGGGGCCGAGGCAGCCCCAGCATTTT
NA	NA	TRBV11-2	15	TRBJ2-1	CASSLVRSSYNEQFF	TGTGCCAGCAGCTTGGTGAGGAGCTCCTACAATGAGCAGTTCTTC
NA	NA	TRBV19	15	TRBJ2-1	CASSIDTSSYNEQFF	TGTGCCAGTAGTATAGACACGAGCTCCTACAATGAGCAGTTCTTC
NA	NA	TRBV6-5	15	TRBJ2-3	CASSYTGSSTDTQYF	TGTGCCAGCAGCTACACAGGGAGTAGCACAGATACGCAGTATTTT
NA	TRBD2	TRBV9	16	TRBJ2-2	CASTDGLAVNTGELFF	TGTGCCAGCACCGATGGACTAGCGGTGAACACCGGGGAGCTGTTTTTT
NA	NA	TRBV18	14	TRBJ2-7	CASSPDRYYYEQYF	TGTGCCAGCTCACCCGACAGGTATTACTACGAGCAGTACTTC
NA	NA	TRBV5-1	13	TRBJ2-7	CASSLLDDYEQYF	TGCGCCAGCAGCTTGTTAGACGACTACGAGCAGTACTTC
NA	NA	TRBV7-9	18	TRBJ2-3	CASSLGFGRSSYTDTQYF	TGTGCCAGCAGCCTCGGCTTTGGGCGGAGCTCCTACACAGATACGCAGTATTTT
NA	TRBD2	TRBV9	16	TRBJ2-5	CASSDGGSGMPETQYF	TGTGCCAGCAGCGACGGTGGGAGCGGGATGCCCGAGACCCAGTACTTC
NA	NA	TRBV13	15	TRBJ1-1	CASSLEGPSNTEAFF	TGTGCCAGCAGCTTAGAGGGACCCTCTAACACTGAAGCTTTCTTT
NA	NA	TRBV7-8	17	TRBJ2-1	CASSLEVSRGSHNEQFF	TGTGCCAGCAGCTTAGAGGTGTCGAGGGGCAGCCACAATGAGCAGTTCTTC
NA	TRBD1	TRBV6-5	13	TRBJ1-2	CASSFGTGFGYTF	TGTGCCAGCAGCTTCGGGACAGGGTTTGGCTACACCTTC
NA	NA	TRBV6-1	13	TRBJ2-7	CASLDEVVDEQYF	TGTGCCAGCCTGGACGAAGTCGTGGACGAGCAGTACTTC
once	TRBD2	TRBV11-2	16	TRBJ2-3	CASSPRTSGSRDTQYF	TGTGCCAGCAGCCCTCGGACTAGCGGGAGTCGGGATACGCAGTATTTT
NA	NA	TRBV19	13	TRBJ2-7	CASSAGTTYEQYF	TGTGCCAGTAGTGCCGGGACCACCTACGAGCAGTACTTC
once	NA	TRBV10-3	16	TRBJ2-3	CAISEPQHDRTDTQYF	TGTGCCATCAGTGAGCCGCAGCACGACAGAACAGATACGCAGTATTTT
NA	TRBD2	TRBV27	13	TRBJ2-7	CASSLSGGNEQYF	TGTGCCAGCAGTTTATCGGGAGGGAACGAGCAGTACTTC
NA	NA	TRBV19	14	TRBJ2-3	CASQTGSSTDTQYF	TGTGCCAGTCAAACAGGGAGTAGCACAGATACGCAGTATTTT
NA	NA	TRBV7-9	12	TRBJ1-1	CASSLDRTEAFF	TGTGCCAGCAGCCTCGACAGGACTGAAGCTTTCTTT
NA	TRBD1	TRBV5-6	16	TRBJ2-3	CASSRNDRGGTDTQYF	TGTGCCAGCAGCCGAAATGACAGGGGAGGCACAGATACGCAGTATTTT
NA	NA	TRBV28	18	TRBJ2-2	CASRTWGPGVRQGGELFF	TGTGCCAGCAGGACTTGGGGTCCAGGGGTCCGCCAAGGAGGGGAGCTGTTTTTT
NA	TRBD2	TRBV7-6	17	TRBJ2-1	CASSLARQRDSYNEQFF	TGTGCCAGCAGCTTAGCCCGTCAGCGGGATTCCTACAATGAGCAGTTCTTC
NA	TRBD2	TRBV6-6	14	TRBJ2-7	CASSYLGLAGDWDF	TGTGCCAGCAGTTACTTGGGACTAGCGGGAGACTGGGACTTC
NA	NA	TRBV4-1	15	TRBJ2-2	CASSQDLGHTGELFF	TGCGCCAGCAGCCAAGATCTTGGGCACACCGGGGAGCTGTTTTTT
NA	TRBD1	TRBV15	14	TRBJ2-1	CATSRDHRGNEQFF	TGTGCCACCAGCAGAGATCACAGGGGCAATGAGCAGTTCTTC
NA	TRBD2	TRBV13	16	TRBJ2-1	CASSTLAGFSYNEQFF	TGTGCCAGCAGCACCCTAGCGGGATTTTCCTACAATGAGCAGTTCTTC
NA	NA	TRBV27	15	TRBJ2-3	CASRPLTTSTDTQYF	TGTGCCAGCAGACCGCTAACTACCAGCACAGATACGCAGTATTTT
NA	TRBD2	TRBV4-2	19	TRBJ2-2	CASSRPGLAGDRFTGELFF	TGTGCCAGCAGTCGACCGGGACTAGCGGGAGACCGCTTCACCGGGGAGCTGTTTTTT
NA	NA	TRBV6-5	16	TRBJ1-1	CASSYLKDFGDTEAFF	TGTGCCAGCAGTTACTTGAAGGATTTTGGGGACACTGAAGCTTTCTTT
NA	TRBD1	TRBV29-1	14	TRBJ2-7	CSVTTGQAGYEQYF	TGCAGCGTCACAACCGGACAGGCCGGCTACGAGCAGTACTTC
NA	TRBD2	TRBV5-1	20	TRBJ2-3	CASSPAGLAGTNLLVDTQYF	TGCGCCAGCAGCCCCGCCGGACTAGCGGGTACCAACCTCCTGGTGGATACGCAGTATTTT
NA	NA	TRBV30	14	TRBJ1-2	CAWSEYRARGGYTF	TGTGCCTGGAGTGAATACAGGGCCCGGGGCGGCTACACCTTC
NA	NA	TRBV25-1	13	TRBJ1-1	CASSEALRQEAFF	TGTGCCAGCAGTGAAGCCCTTCGACAGGAAGCTTTCTTT